The 18 T cell receptor beta chains below all came from one sample that was sequenced in a study of blood T cell repertoires in COVID-19 (dated by TCRdb to the early 2020s). The library was obtained by the immunoSEQ multiplex PCR assay. Not all clones reach the TCRdb copy of this immuneACCESS table, which keeps in-frame sequences only. Checked studies attribute under half of the gap to unresolved V genes and leave the rest unexplained. Present in this sample are about 310,000 clones, about nine tenths of which were seen just once. The ten largest clones add up to 1% of the sample. The specimen was peripheral blood. All receptors come from a man between 50 and 59 years old with active or convalescent COVID-19.

The chain joins TRBV4-3 to TRBJ1-3, with 8 bases identical to TRBD1. The CDR3 runs 15 residues. V shed 1 base, J shed 8 bases, and the junction held 7 bases outside the gene matches. Per germline, CDR1 LGHNA and CDR2 YSLEER. The CDR3: CASSQGTGLLDTIYF. CDR3 nucleotide sequence: TGCGCCAGCAGCCAAGGGACAGGGCTACTGGACACCATATATTTT.

CDR3 in amino acids: CASSLSLAQSETQYF. CDR3 nucleotide sequence: TGTGCCAGCAGTTTGTCGCTAGCCCAATCAGAGACCCAGTACTTC. The chain joins TRBV27 to TRBJ2-5; perhaps TRBD2 as D (5 bases). The CDR3 spans 15 residues. Germline CDR1 reads MNHEY; CDR2 reads SMNVEV (reference sequence). V shed 3 bases and J shed 4 bases, with 15 bases lying between them.

The V and J genes are TRBV9 and TRBJ2-7; D unclear. The CDR3 covers 13 residues. CDR1 and CDR2 (germline): SGDLS, YYNGEE. The V gene lost 5 bases and the J gene lost 2 bases, with 11 bases spanning the gap. The CDR3 protein is CASSRDWTYEQYF. CDR3 bases: TGTGCCAGCAGTCGAGACTGGACCTACGAGCAGTACTTC.

There are a few counts of this clone. The rearrangement links TRBV30 to TRBJ1-1; D gene unclear. Germline V gene sequence: CDR1 GTSNPN, CDR2 SVGIG (reference sequence). V gave up 1 base and J gave up 3 bases, with 9 bases separating them. The CDR3 is made up of 13 amino acids. The CDR3 is CAWSAADYTEAFF. The CDR3 DNA sequence: TGTGCCTGGAGTGCCGCGGATTACACTGAAGCTTTCTTT. Looking up the rest from reference TRBV30 and TRBJ1-1 gives the full variable domain: SQTIHQWPATLVQPVGSPLSLECTVEGTSNPNLYWYRQAAGRGLQLLFYSVGIGQISSEVPQNLSASRPQDRQFILSSKKLLLSDSGFYLCAWSAADYTEAFFGQGTRLTVV.

The chain employs TRBV7-9 and TRBJ1-1; D is undetermined. The CDR3 loop spans 13 amino acids. CDR1 and CDR2 (germline): SEHNR, FQNEAQ (reference sequence). Trimming cost V 5 bases and J 0 bases, with 7 bases left between them. The CDR3 nucleotides are TGTGCCAGCAGCGTCCAAATGAACACTGAAGCTTTCTTT. Protein sequence: CASSVQMNTEAFF. Full variable domain (rest looked up from reference TRBV7-9 and TRBJ1-1): DTGVSQNPRHKITKRGQNVTFRCDPISEHNRLYWYRQTLGQGPEFLTYFQNEAQLEKSRLLSDRFSAERPKGSFSTLEIQRTEQGDSAMYLCASSVQMNTEAFFGQGTRLTVV.

This sequence joins TRBV19 and TRBJ1-3; tentatively, D is TRBD1 (6 bases). The CDR3 totals 16 residues. V was clipped by 5 bases and J by 4 bases, with 18 bases between them. The germline V gene has CDR1 LNHDA and CDR2 SQIVND (reference sequence). The CDR3 nucleotides read TGTGCCAGTAGTCTTCTCACAGGGTTCGCAGGAAACACCATATATTTT. It encodes CASSLLTGFAGNTIYF.

The rearrangement uses TRBV2 and TRBJ1-1; D call uncertain. This CDR3 has 13 residues. Trimming removed 3 bases at V and 4 bases at J, with 9 bases between. CDR1 SNHLY and CDR2 FYNNEI come from the germline V gene. In nucleotides, the CDR3 is TGTGCCAGCAGTGAGGGTGCGGGCACTGAAGCTTTCTTT. Residues: CASSEGAGTEAFF.

A few counts support this clone. The V call is TRBV28, the J call TRBJ2-3; unclear D gene. Germline V gene lookup returns CDR1 MDHEN and CDR2 SYDVKM. Trimming took off 5 bases at V and 3 bases at J, with 9 bases between the two ends. The CDR3 totals 13 residues. CDR3 sequence reads: CASSQAGTDTQYF. The CDR3 nucleotides read TGTGCCAGCAGTCAGGCTGGGACAGATACGCAGTATTTT.

This clone was detected only once. The V and J genes are TRBV6-2 or TRBV6-3 and TRBJ2-1, with a tentative D call TRBD2 (6 bases). Per the germline V gene, CDR1 is MNHEY and CDR2 is SVGEGT. The CDR3 is 17 residues long. V was cut by 2 bases and J by 2 bases, with 16 bases left in between. The CDR3 region has the DNA TGTGCCAGCAGTTACAGTCCGACTAGTTCCACCTACAATGAGCAGTTCTTC. Protein: CASSYSPTSSTYNEQFF.

This clone was observed a few times. The chain carries TRBV19 and TRBJ1-1; 9 positions match TRBD1. The ends lost 6 bases at V and 6 bases at J; junction bases unmatched: 11. CDR1 LNHDA and CDR2 SQIVND come from the germline V gene (reference sequence). This CDR3 contains 15 residues. CDR3 nucleotides: TGTGCCAGTAGCCTGAGGGGACAGGGCTTTTCTGAAGCTTTCTTT. Translation gives CASSLRGQGFSEAFF.

This clone appeared a single time. The J gene is TRBJ1-6, the V gene TRBV10-3; D is unclear. Germline-derived CDR1 and CDR2 are ENHRY and SYGVKD. V was trimmed by 0 bases and J by 4 bases, leaving 7 bases between them. The CDR3 is 15 amino acids. The CDR3 DNA reads as TGTGCCATCAGTGAGTCGTCCCGGTATAATTCACCCCTCCACTTT. It encodes CAISESSRYNSPLHF.

This clone was counted once. The chain links TRBV4-2 to TRBJ2-2; tentatively, D is TRBD2 (6 bases). In germline, CDR1 is LGHNA, CDR2 YNFKEQ. Trimming took 4 bases from V and 3 from J, leaving 21 bases between them. The length of the CDR3 is 18 residues. The CDR3 is CASSPDWKRDSYTGELFF. In DNA form, the CDR3 reads TGTGCCAGCAGCCCAGATTGGAAGAGGGACTCCTACACCGGGGAGCTGTTTTTT.

The chain links TRBV6-2 or TRBV6-3 to TRBJ1-5; tentatively, D is TRBD1 (5 bases). This CDR3 has 16 residues. The germline V gene encodes CDR1 MNHEY and CDR2 SVGEGT. V was pared by 7 bases and J by 2 bases, with 18 bases between. The CDR3 loop is CASTPRGYWGNQPQHF. Here the CDR3 DNA reads TGTGCCAGCACCCCACGGGGGTACTGGGGCAATCAGCCCCAGCATTTT.

The chain combines TRBV3-1 (or the pseudogene TRBV3-2) with TRBJ2-3, with 14 nucleotides matching TRBD2. The ends lost 5 bases at V and 1 base at J; junction bases unmatched: 8. This CDR3 comprises 18 residues. Looked up from germline, CDR1 is LGHDT and CDR2 is YNNKEL (reference sequence). Here the CDR3 DNA reads TGTGCCAGCAGCTTCTGGGGACTAGCGGGAGTTCGCACAGATACGCAGTATTTT. Translated, it gives CASSFWGLAGVRTDTQYF.

The V call is TRBV3-1 (or the pseudogene TRBV3-2), the J call TRBJ1-6; tentative D call: TRBD1 (6 bases). The germline V gene has CDR1 LGHDT and CDR2 YNNKEL (reference sequence). V was shortened by 3 bases and J by 7 bases, with 10 bases between the two germline ends. The CDR3 runs to 14 residues. Written as DNA, the CDR3 is TGTGCCAGCAGCCAGGTGACAGGCAATTCACCCCTCCACTTT. It codes for CASSQVTGNSPLHF.

V gene TRBV11-2 combines with J gene TRBJ1-1, with D unclear. From germline, CDR1 is SGHAT and CDR2 FQNNGV. CDR3 length equals 17 residues. Trimming cost V 0 bases and J 0 bases, with 14 bases left between them. The CDR3 loop is CASSLDGGLPMNTEAFF. DNA of the CDR3: TGTGCCAGCAGCTTAGACGGCGGTCTTCCAATGAACACTGAAGCTTTCTTT.

The chain is built from TRBV7-6 and TRBJ1-1, with TRBD1 identical over 11 bases. Germline-derived CDR1 and CDR2 are SGHVS and FNYEAQ. The length of the CDR3 is 15 residues. Trimming cost V 0 bases and J 6 bases; bases outside gene matches: 3. The CDR3 DNA reads TGTGCCAGCAGCTTAGCATCGGACAGGGGGCCTGAAGCTTTCTTT. As protein: CASSLASDRGPEAFF. Drawing the rest from reference TRBV7-6 and TRBJ1-1, the complete variable domain is GAGVSQSPRYKVTKRGQDVALRCDPISGHVSLYWYRQALGQGPEFLTYFNYEAQQDKSGLPNDRFSAERPEGSISTLTIQRTEQRDSAMYRCASSLASDRGPEAFFGQGTRLTVV.

The rearrangement uses TRBV19 and TRBJ2-2, with D unresolved. V lost 0 bases and J 10 bases, leaving 9 bases between the germline ends. The CDR3 runs to 13 residues. Germline V gene sequence: CDR1 LNHDA, CDR2 SQIVND (reference sequence). DNA for the CDR3: TGTGCCAGTAGTATAGATCCCGAGGAGGAGCTGTTTTTT. Encoded protein: CASSIDPEEELFF.